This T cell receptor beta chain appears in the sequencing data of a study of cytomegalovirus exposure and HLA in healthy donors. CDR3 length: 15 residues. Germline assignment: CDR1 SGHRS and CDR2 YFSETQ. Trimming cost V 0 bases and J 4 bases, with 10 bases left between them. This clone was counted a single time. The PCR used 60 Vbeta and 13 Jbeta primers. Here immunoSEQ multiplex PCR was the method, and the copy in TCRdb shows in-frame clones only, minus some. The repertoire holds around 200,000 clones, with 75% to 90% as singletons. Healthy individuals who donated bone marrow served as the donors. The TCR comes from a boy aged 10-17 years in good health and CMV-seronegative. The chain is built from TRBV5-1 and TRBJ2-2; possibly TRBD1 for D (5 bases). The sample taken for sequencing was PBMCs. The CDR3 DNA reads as TGCGCCAGCAGCTTGGCTGGAACAGGCACCGGGGAGCTGTTTTTT. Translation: CASSLAGTGTGELFF.